A selection of T cell receptor beta chains follows, all from one sample in a study of blood T cell repertoires in COVID-19. Clones were read by immunoSEQ multiplex PCR, and TCRdb kept only the in-frame ones, dropping some. The sample carries under 80,000 clones, approximately 80% recorded once. Sequenced input: peripheral blood. These receptors were collected from a man older than 75 with active or convalescent COVID-19. The CDR3 runs from the conserved cysteine through the conserved F or W. The D gene is left open where the match is weak. Clone size is stated in some rows and not others, as once, few, many or a class when expanded.

d_call: TRBD1
v_call: TRBV19
clone_size: -
j_call: TRBJ1-3
cdr3_nt: TGTGCCAGTAGTAAAGACAGGGGTCAAGGAAACACCATATATTTT
cdr3_aa: CASSKDRGQGNTIYF

d_call: -
v_call: TRBV7-2
clone_size: -
j_call: TRBJ2-3
cdr3_nt: TGTGCCAGCAGCTTAACGGGAGAGGTAGATACGCAGTATTTT
cdr3_aa: CASSLTGEVDTQYF

d_call: TRBD1
v_call: TRBV2
clone_size: -
j_call: TRBJ2-1
cdr3_nt: TGTGCCAGCAGTCGGACAGGGTGTTTCTTC
cdr3_aa: CASSRTGCFF

d_call: -
v_call: TRBV30
clone_size: -
j_call: TRBJ1-1
cdr3_nt: TGTGCCCGGGGACGAGCGGGTGAAGCTTTCTTT
cdr3_aa: CARGRAGEAFF

d_call: -
v_call: TRBV3-1/TRBV3-2
clone_size: -
j_call: TRBJ1-2
cdr3_nt: TGTGCCAGCAGCCAAGATCTGACAGACTATGGCTACACCTTC
cdr3_aa: CASSQDLTDYGYTF

d_call: TRBD2
v_call: TRBV6-1
clone_size: -
j_call: TRBJ2-7
cdr3_nt: TGTGCCAGCAGTGAATCCCTAGCGGGGCACGTCTACGAGCAGTACTTC
cdr3_aa: CASSESLAGHVYEQYF

d_call: -
v_call: TRBV11-2
clone_size: -
j_call: TRBJ2-6
cdr3_nt: TGTGCCAGCAGGAGGGTTGGGGCCAACGTCCTGACTTTC
cdr3_aa: CASRRVGANVLTF

d_call: TRBD2
v_call: TRBV2
clone_size: -
j_call: TRBJ2-3
cdr3_nt: TGTGCCTTAAATGCGGGAGGCACAGATACGCAGTATTTT
cdr3_aa: CALNAGGTDTQYF

d_call: -
v_call: TRBV19
clone_size: -
j_call: TRBJ2-5
cdr3_nt: -
cdr3_aa: CASSVGTGTAYF

d_call: TRBD2
v_call: TRBV18
clone_size: -
j_call: TRBJ2-1
cdr3_nt: TGTGCCAGCTCACCACCGACCGGGGGGGCCGGGAATGAGCAGTTCTTC
cdr3_aa: CASSPPTGGAGNEQFF

d_call: TRBD1
v_call: TRBV5-5
clone_size: -
j_call: TRBJ1-2
cdr3_nt: TGTGCCAGCAGCCGACAGGGGGGGCCAAATAACTATGGCTACACCTTC
cdr3_aa: CASSRQGGPNNYGYTF

d_call: -
v_call: TRBV5-6
clone_size: -
j_call: TRBJ1-1
cdr3_nt: TGTGCCAGCAGCCCCGGGTTTGGTACTGAAGCTTTCTTT
cdr3_aa: CASSPGFGTEAFF

d_call: TRBD1
v_call: TRBV10-3
clone_size: -
j_call: TRBJ1-3
cdr3_nt: TGTGCCACCGGGGACAGGCCTGACCTCTCTGGAAACACCATATATTTT
cdr3_aa: CATGDRPDLSGNTIYF

d_call: -
v_call: TRBV6-5
clone_size: -
j_call: TRBJ1-2
cdr3_nt: TGTGCCAGCAGTTTGGGGTTGGGGGGAGTAAACTATGGCTACACCTTC
cdr3_aa: CASSLGLGGVNYGYTF

d_call: TRBD1
v_call: TRBV28
clone_size: once
j_call: TRBJ2-1
cdr3_nt: TGTGCCAGCAGGGACAGGGGTCGGAATGAGCAGTTCTTC
cdr3_aa: CASRDRGRNEQFF

d_call: TRBD1
v_call: TRBV5-5
clone_size: -
j_call: TRBJ1-5
cdr3_nt: TGTGCCAGCAGCTACAGGGGGGATCAGCCCCAGCATTTT
cdr3_aa: CASSYRGDQPQHF

d_call: TRBD1
v_call: TRBV9
clone_size: -
j_call: TRBJ2-5
cdr3_nt: TGTGCCAGCAGCGTAGCTCCGCCAGGACAGGGGACCCAGTACTTC
cdr3_aa: CASSVAPPGQGTQYF

d_call: -
v_call: TRBV5-1
clone_size: -
j_call: TRBJ1-6
cdr3_nt: TGCGCCAGCAGCCCTACGGACAGAAATAATTCACCCCTCCACTTT
cdr3_aa: CASSPTDRNNSPLHF

d_call: -
v_call: TRBV7-9
clone_size: -
j_call: TRBJ1-6
cdr3_nt: TGTGCCAGCAGCCCACTCCTCGGCAGGGTTAAGTCAGGTTCACCCCTCCACTTT
cdr3_aa: CASSPLLGRVKSGSPLHF

d_call: TRBD1
v_call: TRBV3-1/TRBV3-2
clone_size: -
j_call: TRBJ1-2
cdr3_nt: TGTGCCAGCAGTCCGACAGGGTCGGAAAACTATGGCTACACCTTC
cdr3_aa: CASSPTGSENYGYTF

d_call: -
v_call: TRBV2
clone_size: -
j_call: TRBJ1-4
cdr3_nt: TGTGCCAGCAGTTGGCAGGTCGGTGAAAAACTGTTTTTT
cdr3_aa: CASSWQVGEKLFF

d_call: -
v_call: TRBV3-1/TRBV3-2
clone_size: -
j_call: TRBJ1-1
cdr3_nt: TGTGCCAGCAGCCCTCAGGGATTCGGGACTGAAGCTTTCTTT
cdr3_aa: CASSPQGFGTEAFF

d_call: -
v_call: TRBV5-6
clone_size: -
j_call: TRBJ1-2
cdr3_nt: TGTGCCAGCAGCTTGGTTGGCGGCTACACCTTC
cdr3_aa: CASSLVGGYTF

d_call: TRBD1
v_call: TRBV24-1
clone_size: -
j_call: TRBJ2-7
cdr3_nt: TGTGCCACCAGTGATTCGGGGACAGTCACCTACGAGCAGTACTTC
cdr3_aa: CATSDSGTVTYEQYF

d_call: -
v_call: TRBV29-1
clone_size: -
j_call: TRBJ2-1
cdr3_nt: TGCAGCTCCGATGAGACACCCGACAATGAGCAGTTCTTC
cdr3_aa: CSSDETPDNEQFF

d_call: TRBD1
v_call: TRBV11-2
clone_size: -
j_call: TRBJ2-7
cdr3_nt: TGTGCCAGCAGCTTTCTGCAGGGGGTCTCCTACGAGCAGTACTTC
cdr3_aa: CASSFLQGVSYEQYF

d_call: -
v_call: TRBV6-4
clone_size: -
j_call: TRBJ2-3
cdr3_nt: TGTGCCAGCAGTGTCACTGCGGGATGGGGAGATACGCAGTATTTT
cdr3_aa: CASSVTAGWGDTQYF

d_call: TRBD1
v_call: TRBV9
clone_size: -
j_call: TRBJ1-3
cdr3_nt: TGTGCCAGCAGCGTAGCAGGGGGCGGAAACACCATATATTTT
cdr3_aa: CASSVAGGGNTIYF

d_call: TRBD1
v_call: TRBV19
clone_size: -
j_call: TRBJ2-7
cdr3_nt: TGTGCCAGTAGAAGGACAGGGGCTGTGTACGAGCAGTACTTC
cdr3_aa: CASRRTGAVYEQYF

d_call: -
v_call: TRBV10-3
clone_size: -
j_call: TRBJ1-2
cdr3_nt: TGTGCCATCAGTGGGGATCTCGCGGGGCCCAGCGGCTACACCTTC
cdr3_aa: CAISGDLAGPSGYTF

d_call: TRBD1
v_call: TRBV7-3
clone_size: -
j_call: TRBJ1-2
cdr3_nt: TGTGCCAGCAGCCAGGGACAGGGAGGCTATGGCTACACCTTC
cdr3_aa: CASSQGQGGYGYTF

d_call: -
v_call: TRBV3-1/TRBV3-2
clone_size: -
j_call: TRBJ2-3
cdr3_nt: TGTGCCAGCAGCCACAGACAGATACCTTCTAGCACAGATACGCAGTATTTT
cdr3_aa: CASSHRQIPSSTDTQYF

d_call: TRBD1
v_call: TRBV19
clone_size: -
j_call: TRBJ1-5
cdr3_nt: TGTGCCAGTAGCAACTTGAGGGGACAGGGGTCACAGCCCCAGCATTTT
cdr3_aa: CASSNLRGQGSQPQHF

d_call: -
v_call: TRBV10-3
clone_size: -
j_call: TRBJ2-5
cdr3_nt: TGTGCCATCAGTGACCAACTCCCCCAAGAGACCCAGTACTTC
cdr3_aa: CAISDQLPQETQYF

d_call: -
v_call: TRBV19
clone_size: -
j_call: TRBJ2-1
cdr3_nt: TGTGCCAGTAGTACCCGGGCGGGGTTCTACAATGAGCAGTTCTTC
cdr3_aa: CASSTRAGFYNEQFF

d_call: -
v_call: TRBV19
clone_size: -
j_call: TRBJ1-1
cdr3_nt: TGTGCCTCAAATCTGGACAGGAACACTGAAGCTTTCTTT
cdr3_aa: CASNLDRNTEAFF

d_call: -
v_call: TRBV2
clone_size: -
j_call: TRBJ1-4
cdr3_nt: TGTGCCAGCAAAATCGAACAGGGTAATGAAAAACTGTTTTTT
cdr3_aa: CASKIEQGNEKLFF

d_call: -
v_call: TRBV9
clone_size: -
j_call: TRBJ2-5
cdr3_nt: TGTGCCAGCGGACTTCCGGGTGGCGCCCAGTACTTC
cdr3_aa: CASGLPGGAQYF

d_call: -
v_call: TRBV24-1
clone_size: -
j_call: TRBJ1-4
cdr3_nt: TGTGCCACCAGTGATTTTCCGACAGGAGCTAATGAAAAACTGTTTTTT
cdr3_aa: CATSDFPTGANEKLFF

d_call: -
v_call: TRBV18
clone_size: -
j_call: TRBJ1-3
cdr3_nt: TGTGCCAGCTCAAGAACAGGGAGCGCAAACACCATATATTTT
cdr3_aa: CASSRTGSANTIYF

d_call: TRBD1
v_call: TRBV4-3
clone_size: few
j_call: TRBJ2-3
cdr3_nt: TGCGCCAGCAGCCAAAACAGGGGGCGAGATACGCAGTATTTT
cdr3_aa: CASSQNRGRDTQYF

d_call: TRBD2
v_call: TRBV11-3
clone_size: -
j_call: TRBJ2-1
cdr3_nt: TGTGCCAGCAGCTTACGGTCGGGACTAGCGGGAGCTGAGCAGTTCTTC
cdr3_aa: CASSLRSGLAGAEQFF

d_call: TRBD1
v_call: TRBV19
clone_size: few
j_call: TRBJ1-6
cdr3_nt: TGTGCCAGTAGTATCACAGGGGGGCTCTCACCCCTCCACTTT
cdr3_aa: CASSITGGLSPLHF